One and the same sample provided the 27 T cell receptor beta chains below, sequenced in a study of blood T cell repertoires in COVID-19. Only in-frame clones appear in the TCRdb table, and some are missing; sequencing was by immunoSEQ multiplex PCR. The sample includes 350,000 or so clones, about nine tenths of them seen just once. The sequencing input was PBMCs or T cells enriched from blood (not recorded which). The receptor source for this set is a woman aged 30 to 39 who had been exposed to COVID-19.

The genes are TRBV7-3 and TRBJ1-1; possible D gene TRBD1, 5 bases. The CDR3 contains 13 residues. From germline, CDR1 is SGHTA and CDR2 FQGTGA. Trimming took 4 bases from V and 3 from J, leaving 9 bases between them. The CDR3 is CASSYGGDTEAFF. CDR3 DNA: TGTGCCAGCAGCTACGGGGGGGACACTGAAGCTTTCTTT.

The rearrangement links TRBV19 to TRBJ2-7, with D possibly TRBD2 on 5 matching bases. The CDR3 is 15 residues long. CDR1 is LNHDA, CDR2 SQIVND, per germline (reference sequence). The ends were cut back, 3 bases at V and 2 bases at J, with 14 bases in the middle. CDR3 DNA sequence: TGTGCCAGTAGTATTACCGGGGAAACGGCCTACGAGCAGTACTTC. Its protein is CASSITGETAYEQYF.

This chain uses TRBV11-2 with TRBJ1-6; TRBD1 agrees at 9 bases. The CDR3 extends over 14 amino acids. The germline CDR1 and CDR2 sequences are SGHAT and FQNNGV. Trimming removed 5 bases from V and 12 bases from J; junction bases left unmatched: 8. This chain's CDR3 is CASSVQPGQGPLHF. The DNA of the CDR3 is TGTGCCAGCAGCGTACAACCGGGACAGGGACCCCTCCACTTT.

About this clone itself: Compared with germline, one end of the junction differs, possibly owing to a read error. The chain combines TRBV13 with TRBJ2-7, with 12 bases identical to TRBD2. From germline, CDR1 is PRHDT and CDR2 FYEKMQ (reference sequence). The CDR3 sequence is 19 residues long. The CDR3 DNA reads as TGTACCAGCAGCCGTGCTGAACACCCGGGACTAGCGGGCCCCTACGAGCAGTACTTC. Translated: CTSSRAEHPGLAGPYEQYF.

This chain uses TRBV10-3 with TRBJ1-2, with 9 bases lining up with TRBD1. The V gene's germline CDR1 is ENHRY and CDR2 SYGVKD. This CDR3 region has 15 residues. The ends lost 3 bases at V and 5 bases at J; junction bases unmatched: 7. The CDR3 bases are TGTGCCATCAGTGACTCTGGACAGGGGATTTATGGCTACACCTTC. The encoded protein is CAISDSGQGIYGYTF.

The chain links TRBV30 to TRBJ2-7; TRBD2 matches at 16 bases. The CDR3 covers 19 residues. Trimming cost V 1 base and J 3 bases; bases outside gene matches: 12. CDR1 is GTSNPN and CDR2 is SVGIG in the germline V gene (reference sequence). The CDR3 here is CAWSAGWGLAGGPDYEQYF. The CDR3 DNA reads TGTGCCTGGAGTGCTGGGTGGGGACTAGCGGGAGGGCCAGACTACGAGCAGTACTTC. Supplemented by reference TRBV30 and TRBJ2-7, the full variable domain reads SQTIHQWPATLVQPVGSPLSLECTVEGTSNPNLYWYRQAAGRGLQLLFYSVGIGQISSEVPQNLSASRPQDRQFILSSKKLLLSDSGFYLCAWSAGWGLAGGPDYEQYFGPGTRLTVT.

The chain carries TRBV27 and TRBJ2-3; D may be TRBD1 (5 bases). This CDR3 spans 12 amino acids. Germline CDR1 MNHEY, CDR2 SMNVEV (reference sequence). Trimming removed 5 bases from V and 3 bases from J, with 6 bases in between. CDR3 DNA: TGTGCCAGCAGTCAGGGTACAGATACGCAGTATTTT. It is translated as CASSQGTDTQYF.

The chain links TRBV6-5 to TRBJ2-3; tentatively, D is TRBD1 (6 bases). Germline V gives CDR1 MNHEY, CDR2 SVGAGI. V was pared by 7 bases and J by 0 bases, with 11 bases between. The length of the CDR3 is 14 residues. The CDR3, as DNA: TGTGCCAGCAACCACAGGGTTAGCACAGATACGCAGTATTTT. Protein: CASNHRVSTDTQYF.

The chain couples TRBV28 to TRBJ2-1, with 11 positions matching TRBD2. Losses at the gene ends were 5 bases for V and 3 bases for J; bases not matched to a gene: 3. CDR1 is MDHEN and CDR2 is SYDVKM in the germline V gene. The length of the CDR3 is 15 residues. The CDR3 loop reads CASSRLAGFYNEQFF. The CDR3 region has the DNA TGTGCCAGCAGTCGACTAGCGGGATTCTACAATGAGCAGTTCTTC.

The chain links TRBV5-1 to TRBJ2-3; D is uncertain. The CDR3 totals 15 residues. Germline lookup yields CDR1 SGHRS and CDR2 YFSETQ. V was cut by 2 bases and J by 0 bases, with 10 bases left in between. The DNA for the CDR3 is TGCGCCAGCAGCTTATTCGCCTATAGCACAGATACGCAGTATTTT. Translated: CASSLFAYSTDTQYF.

CDR3 protein: CASSPGTSVLNEQFF. CDR3 DNA: TGTGCCAGCAGCCCCGGGACTAGCGTTTTGAATGAGCAGTTCTTC. This chain uses TRBV27 with TRBJ2-1; 10 nucleotides match TRBD2. This CDR3 spans 15 amino acids. The V segment lost 6 bases and the J segment 7 bases; nucleotides outside the gene matches: 9. Germline lookup yields CDR1 MNHEY and CDR2 SMNVEV (reference sequence).

V usage is TRBV28 and J usage is TRBJ2-1; 8 nucleotides line up with TRBD1. Germline V gene data show CDR1 as MDHEN and CDR2 as SYDVKM. This CDR3 region has 15 residues. V was clipped by 3 bases and J by 5 bases; unmatched bases: 6. CDR3 sequence reads: CASSLWQGANNEQFF. The CDR3 DNA is TGTGCCAGCAGTTTGTGGCAGGGGGCGAACAATGAGCAGTTCTTC. Supplemented by reference TRBV28 and TRBJ2-1, the full variable domain reads DVKVTQSSRYLVKRTGEKVFLECVQDMDHENMFWYRQDPGLGLRLIYFSYDVKMKEKGDIPEGYSVSREKKERFSLILESASTNQTSMYLCASSLWQGANNEQFFGPGTRLTVL.

This clone was counted ten times or more. The rearrangement links TRBV7-9 to TRBJ2-3; 8 nucleotides match TRBD1. This CDR3 is 16 amino acids long. The ends lost 5 bases at V and 2 bases at J; junction bases unmatched: 9. CDR1 is SEHNR and CDR2 is FQNEAQ in the germline V gene (reference sequence). Here the CDR3 DNA reads TGTGCCAGCAGCACGAACCGGGACAGGTACACAGATACGCAGTATTTT. Its protein is CASSTNRDRYTDTQYF.

This sequence joins TRBV5-8 and TRBJ1-1; D unclear. Trimming pared 3 bases from V and 1 base from J, leaving 19 bases between. Per germline, CDR1 SGHTS and CDR2 YDEGEE. The CDR3 is 17 residues long. The CDR3 DNA sequence: TGTGCCAGCAGCTACCTGGGATGGAGGGCTTCGAACACTGAAGCTTTCTTT. It specifies CASSYLGWRASNTEAFF.

This clone was picked up one time. The V and J genes are TRBV19 and TRBJ1-5; D gene unclear. V lost 8 bases and J lost 2, with 10 bases in between. This CDR3 is built from 13 residues. From germline, CDR1 is LNHDA and CDR2 SQIVND (reference sequence). The CDR3 nucleotides are TGTGCCAGTGTGGAGTTTGGCAATCAGCCCCAGCATTTT. Translated: CASVEFGNQPQHF.

The gene calls are TRBV3-1 (or the pseudogene TRBV3-2) and TRBJ2-1; TRBD2 might be the D (6 bases). Trimming stripped 1 base from V and 6 bases from J, with 16 bases between. The germline gives CDR1 LGHDT, CDR2 YNNKEL (reference sequence). This CDR3 is 16 amino acids long. Here the CDR3 DNA reads TGTGCCAGCAGCCAAGCGGGGGTCAGGTTTGGCAATGAGCAGTTCTTC. Translated, it gives CASSQAGVRFGNEQFF.

CDR3 amino acids: CASSRTGEYEQYF. The DNA for the CDR3 is TGTGCCAGCTCACGGACAGGGGAATACGAGCAGTACTTC. The chain recombines TRBV18 with TRBJ2-7, with 9 positions matching TRBD1. The germline CDR1 and CDR2 sequences are KGHSH and LQKENI. After removal of 4 bases from V and 4 bases from J, the junction contained 2 bases not matched to a gene. The CDR3 is made up of 13 amino acids.

The chain links TRBV7-6 to TRBJ2-7, with 7 bases aligning to TRBD2. The CDR3 is made up of 16 amino acids. The trim removed 5 bases at V and 0 bases at J, leaving 10 bases unmatched. Germline values: CDR1 SGHVS, CDR2 FNYEAQ. CDR3 coding DNA: TGTGCCAGCAGCACGGCCGGGACTATTAGCTCCTACGAGCAGTACTTC. Its translation is CASSTAGTISSYEQYF.

The V and J genes are TRBV29-1 and TRBJ1-2; possible D gene TRBD1, 6 bases. V dropped 4 bases and J dropped 6 bases, with 15 bases sitting between them. Germline V gene lookup returns CDR1 SQVTM and CDR2 ANQGSEA. CDR3 length equals 13 residues. The CDR3 DNA sequence: TGCAGCGTTGGCGTCAGGGGATTGGATGGCTACACCTTC. Protein product: CSVGVRGLDGYTF.

The CDR3: CASSSASGSGDTQYF. The CDR3 bases are TGTGCCAGCAGCTCGGCTAGCGGGAGTGGGGATACGCAGTATTTT. The J gene is TRBJ2-3, the V gene TRBV7-9, with TRBD2 identical over 10 bases. This CDR3 has 15 amino acids. CDR1 and CDR2 (germline): SEHNR, FQNEAQ (reference sequence). The junction had 7 bases not matched to a gene; V was cut back by 4 bases and J by 6 bases. The complete variable domain, with remaining parts taken from reference TRBV7-9 and TRBJ2-3, reads DTGVSQNPRHKITKRGQNVTFRCDPISEHNRLYWYRQTLGQGPEFLTYFQNEAQLEKSRLLSDRFSAERPKGSFSTLEIQRTEQGDSAMYLCASSSASGSGDTQYFGPGTRLTVL.

This rearrangement joins TRBV7-3 to TRBJ2-2; no clear D gene. CDR3 size: 12 residues. Trimming pared 5 bases from V and 3 bases from J, leaving 4 bases between. Germline assignment: CDR1 SGHTA and CDR2 FQGTGA. The CDR3 DNA follows: TGTGCCAGCAGCCGGGACACCGGGGAGCTGTTTTTT. Amino acids: CASSRDTGELFF.

This chain uses TRBV5-1 with TRBJ1-6, with 7 positions matching TRBD1. Losses at the gene ends were 6 bases for V and 6 bases for J; bases not matched to a gene: 9. Germline V CDR1 and CDR2: SGHRS, YFSETQ. CDR3 length: 15 residues. CDR3 bases: TGCGCCAGCACCCTCCAGGGGGAACTTAATTCACCCCTCCACTTT. This sequence encodes CASTLQGELNSPLHF.

The rearrangement joins TRBV28 to TRBJ2-1; 8 nucleotides agree with TRBD2. This CDR3 has 15 residues. With V trimmed by 6 bases and J by 8 bases, 12 bases remained unmatched. CDR1 and CDR2 (germline): MDHEN, SYDVKM. The CDR3 protein is CASRSDIAGWDEQFF. The CDR3 DNA is TGTGCCAGCAGATCCGACATAGCGGGATGGGATGAGCAGTTCTTC.

The chain recombines TRBV29-1 with TRBJ2-1; TRBD1 agrees at 12 bases. With V trimmed by 6 bases and J by 3 bases, 12 bases remained unmatched. Germline CDR1 SQVTM, CDR2 ANQGSEA. The CDR3 sequence is 17 residues long. The CDR3: CSVLSGTGGDFYNEQFF. CDR3 coding DNA: TGCAGCGTCCTTTCCGGGACAGGGGGCGATTTCTACAATGAGCAGTTCTTC.

This rearrangement joins TRBV19 to TRBJ2-7, with D possibly being TRBD2 (5 bases). V was shortened by 5 bases and J by 2 bases, with 13 bases between the two germline ends. CDR3 length equals 14 residues. The germline gives CDR1 LNHDA, CDR2 SQIVND (reference sequence). CDR3 loop: CASSWGRGTYEQYF. As DNA, the CDR3 is TGTGCCAGTAGTTGGGGTAGAGGGACCTACGAGCAGTACTTC.

The chain employs TRBV7-6 and TRBJ2-7, with TRBD2 identical over 9 bases. The CDR3 length is 19 residues. Germline loops: CDR1 SGHVS, CDR2 FNYEAQ. The trim removed 3 bases at V and 7 bases at J, leaving 22 bases unmatched. The CDR3 DNA reads as TGTGCCAGCAGCTTCGCCGTACTAACTAGCGGGCGGAGACCTAGGGAGCAGTACTTC. Residues: CASSFAVLTSGRRPREQYF. Looking up the rest from reference TRBV7-6 and TRBJ2-7 gives the full variable domain: GAGVSQSPRYKVTKRGQDVALRCDPISGHVSLYWYRQALGQGPEFLTYFNYEAQQDKSGLPNDRFSAERPEGSISTLTIQRTEQRDSAMYRCASSFAVLTSGRRPREQYFGPGTRLTVT.

This chain uses TRBV5-1 with TRBJ2-2, with 7 nucleotides matching TRBD2. CDR1 and CDR2 (germline): SGHRS, YFSETQ. The CDR3 runs to 17 residues. With V trimmed by 5 bases and J by 4 bases, 14 bases remained unmatched. DNA for the CDR3: TGCGCCAGCAGTGGACTAATTGTGGGGAGGGGCACCGGGGAGCTGTTTTTT. Protein product: CASSGLIVGRGTGELFF.